Below, one T cell receptor (beta chain) is given with its context. This clone's antigen is unknown. No much larger clone exists at a distance of one base, and base qualities are not known. This sample was included in a study of response to subunit inactivated influenza vaccine (dated by TCRdb to the late 2010s). Background for the entire study: The study used deep quantitative T cell receptor repertoire profiling to track responses to a trivalent subunit inactivated influenza vaccine. The investigation overall reported the following: The authors suggested that each seasonal influenza vaccination may recruit only a limited number of new T cells.

Library creation used RT-PCR. Sequencing used an Illumina HiSeq 2500. The public reads were quality trimmed at Q25 with fastp and then assembled into clones with MiXCR by TCRdb, keeping productive beta chains. Identical CDR3 protein sequences are pooled into one entry, listed with their most common genes and DNA. A total of 860,000 or so distinct CDR3 sequences appear in this sample, 20% to 25% of them only once. The top ten constitute around 9.6% of the sample. V trim: 0 bases; J trim: 8 bases; unmatched bases: 5. CDR1 and CDR2 were assigned from the germline V gene as SQVTM and ANQGSEA. Its CDR3 holds 15 amino acids, cysteine through phenylalanine. Here the CDR3 DNA is all that survives: 45 bases in frame from base 1.

The chain is assembled from TRBV29-1 and TRBJ1-4; TRBD1 fits 11 bases in the junction. The sample in question was PBMCs from blood, obtained around 5 days after vaccination. The receptor comes from a man aged 50 to 60 who received an inactivated influenza vaccine. Donor details come from another sample of the same person, matched by shared clones. In nucleotide form, the sequence is TGCAGCGTTGAAGATCTTAGGACAGGGGGCGAAAAACTGTTTTTT. This encodes CSVEDLRTGGEKLFF.